Below, one TCR beta chain is given with its context. What it binds is unknown. The PCR was carried out with 60 Vbeta primers and 13 Jbeta primers. Only in-frame clones appear in the TCRdb table, and some are missing; sequencing was by immunoSEQ multiplex PCR. The table lists around 120,000 clones, less than 85% of them singletons, with about 16% in the top ten. The CDR3 sequence is 12 residues long. Between the trimmed V and J ends, which lost 2 bases and 9 bases, there was a span of 9 bases. Germline values: CDR1 SGHRS, CDR2 YFSETQ. The data are from a study of cytomegalovirus exposure and HLA in healthy donors. Study-wide findings and caveats: When presence/absence was analysed, sequencing depth was taken to be roughly uniform across donors.

The sequenced sample consisted of PBMCs. The chain uses TRBV5-1 and TRBJ2-1, with D possibly TRBD2 on 5 matching bases. The origin of this receptor is a man aged 50 or older in good health and CMV-seropositive. CDR3 coding DNA: TGCGCCAGCAGCTTTGCCGGGATTGAGCAGTTCTTC. This sequence encodes CASSFAGIEQFF.